Shown below are 19 T cell receptor beta chains from a single sample sequenced in a study of identifying expanded T cells in peripheral blood. This table comes from immunoSEQ multiplex PCR, and its TCRdb copy is limited to in-frame clones, with some not included. The data hold some 81,000 clones, with 84% observed a single time. Sequencing input: blood. Receptors originate from a person aged 18 to 75 in good health.

This sequence joins TRBV15 and TRBJ2-7, with a possible D match to TRBD2 (5 bases). V shed 6 bases and J shed 0 bases, with 12 bases lying between them. Germline V CDR1 and CDR2: LNHNV, YYDKDF (reference sequence). The CDR3 contains 14 residues. CDR3 sequence: CATSPAAHSYEQYF. The CDR3 coding sequence is TGTGCCACCAGTCCAGCGGCCCACTCCTACGAGCAGTACTTC.

The chain combines TRBV19 with TRBJ1-5, with TRBD1 matching 8 bases. This CDR3 has 14 amino acids. From germline, CDR1 is LNHDA and CDR2 SQIVND (reference sequence). After removal of 8 bases from V and 1 base from J, the junction contained 4 bases not matched to a gene. The CDR3 nucleotides are TGTGCCAGTTGGACAGGGAAGAGCAATCAGCCCCAGCATTTT. This sequence encodes CASWTGKSNQPQHF.

The chain links TRBV30 to TRBJ2-1; a weak D match, TRBD1 (5 bases). Trimming cost V 5 bases and J 4 bases, with 12 bases left between them. CDR3 size: 13 residues. Germline CDR1 GTSNPN, CDR2 SVGIG (reference sequence). The CDR3 here is CAWGPGHYNEQFF. DNA for the CDR3: TGTGCCTGGGGACCTGGACATTACAATGAGCAGTTCTTC.

The table lists this clone with a few counts. V and J are TRBV19 and TRBJ1-5; maybe TRBD1 (5 bases). The CDR3 sequence is 15 residues long. Germline loops: CDR1 LNHDA, CDR2 SQIVND (reference sequence). V lost 3 bases and J 7 bases, leaving 16 bases between the germline ends. The chain's CDR3 is CASSISGTSGQPQHF. For the CDR3, the DNA is TGTGCCAGTAGTATTTCCGGGACCTCCGGGCAGCCCCAGCATTTT.

The gene calls are TRBV19 and TRBJ1-2; TRBD1 agrees at 8 bases. Trimming took 7 bases from V and 1 from J; bases not matched to a gene: 5. The CDR3 length is 14 residues. Per the germline V gene, CDR1 is LNHDA and CDR2 is SQIVND (reference sequence). CDR3 sequence reads: CASTRTGNNYGYTF. The DNA for the CDR3 is TGTGCCAGTACCAGGACAGGGAATAACTATGGCTACACCTTC.

The chain recombines TRBV28 with TRBJ1-2; 11 nucleotides line up with TRBD1. This CDR3 comprises 12 residues. Germline V gene lookup returns CDR1 MDHEN and CDR2 SYDVKM. The V and J ends lost 8 bases and 7 bases, in that order; junction bases with no gene match: 3. The CDR3 loop is CASRGTGGGYTF. For the CDR3, the DNA is TGTGCCAGCCGCGGGACAGGGGGTGGCTACACCTTC.

The chain is built from TRBV29-1 and TRBJ2-7; TRBD2 matches at 7 bases. CDR3 length equals 16 residues. Germline V gene sequence: CDR1 SQVTM, CDR2 ANQGSEA. J was trimmed by 2 bases and V by 1 base; bases with no gene match: 11. CDR3 sequence reads: CSVEGGAGLGTYEQYF. CDR3 sequence (DNA): TGCAGCGTTGAAGGGGGAGCGGGATTAGGAACCTACGAGCAGTACTTC.

This clone was seen a handful of times. The rearrangement joins TRBV7-3 to TRBJ2-5; 12 positions match TRBD2. In germline, CDR1 is SGHTA, CDR2 FQGTGA. The CDR3 totals 15 residues. J was trimmed by 2 bases and V by 4 bases; bases with no gene match: 2. The CDR3 DNA follows: TGTGCCAGCAGCTCCGGACTAGCGGGACAAGAGACCCAGTACTTC. Residues: CASSSGLAGQETQYF.

CDR3 nucleotides: TGTGCCAGCAGCCTAGAGCGGGGGGCATACGAGCAGTACTTC. Translated, it gives CASSLERGAYEQYF. The chain has TRBV7-2 and TRBJ2-7; 9 bases fit TRBD2. The V gene's germline CDR1 is SGHTA and CDR2 FQGNSA. The V and J ends lost 5 bases and 4 bases, in that order; junction bases with no gene match: 6. This CDR3 has 14 amino acids.

The CDR3 DNA reads TGCAGCGTTGACTTTGGATCCTACGAGCAGTACTTC. This gives the protein CSVDFGSYEQYF. The J gene is TRBJ2-7, the V gene TRBV29-1; D is ambiguous. This CDR3 contains 12 residues. V was shortened by 3 bases and J by 1 base, with 7 bases between the two germline ends. CDR1 and CDR2 (germline): SQVTM, ANQGSEA.

The chain couples TRBV14 to TRBJ1-4; TRBD1 might be the D (5 bases). Trimming left V 0 bases short and J 10 bases short, with 15 bases between. The CDR3 runs 15 residues. Germline V gives CDR1 SGHDN, CDR2 FVKESK. As DNA, the CDR3 is TGTGCCAGCAGCCAAGATCACAGGCCCGATGGAAAACTGTTTTTT. Residues: CASSQDHRPDGKLFF.

The chain links TRBV6-5 to TRBJ2-7; D is perhaps TRBD1 (6 bases). CDR3 size: 14 residues. V was pared by 5 bases and J by 2 bases, with 13 bases between. Germline V gives CDR1 MNHEY, CDR2 SVGAGI. CDR3 in amino acids: CASSPTGFAYEQYF. Written as DNA, the CDR3 is TGTGCCAGCAGTCCGACAGGATTCGCCTACGAGCAGTACTTC.

The V call is TRBV18, the J call TRBJ1-2; maybe TRBD1 (6 bases). Germline V gene sequence: CDR1 KGHSH, CDR2 LQKENI. This CDR3 has 14 amino acids. V gave up 2 bases and J gave up 3 bases, with 10 bases separating them. The CDR3 loop is CASSPAGEDYGYTF. CDR3 coding DNA: TGTGCCAGCTCACCAGCAGGGGAGGACTATGGCTACACCTTC.

This clone has a handful of counts. J is TRBJ1-5 and V is TRBV30; 10 bases align to TRBD1. Trimming took 7 bases from V and 4 from J; bases not matched to a gene: 4. CDR3 length equals 13 residues. The germline V gene has CDR1 GTSNPN and CDR2 SVGIG (reference sequence). CDR3 region: CALDRGLNQPQHF. In DNA, the CDR3 is TGTGCCTTAGACAGGGGGCTTAATCAGCCCCAGCATTTT.

This chain connects TRBV25-1 to TRBJ1-2, with D perhaps TRBD1 (5 bases). The CDR3 is 12 amino acids. Germline lookup yields CDR1 MGHDK and CDR2 SYGVNS. With 6 bases removed from V and 2 bases from J, the gap between germline ends came to 7 bases. Here the CDR3 reads CASSRDNYGYTF. DNA of the CDR3: TGTGCCAGCAGCCGGGACAACTATGGCTACACCTTC.

This clone was recorded a few times. The V gene is TRBV19, the J gene TRBJ1-2, with D possibly being TRBD1 (6 bases). Trimming took 5 bases from V and 5 from J, leaving 15 bases between them. CDR3 length: 14 amino acids. Germline lookup yields CDR1 LNHDA and CDR2 SQIVND (reference sequence). The CDR3 nucleotides read TGTGCCAGTAGTGGGGAGGGACATCCGTATGGCTACACCTTC. Translated, it gives CASSGEGHPYGYTF.

J is TRBJ2-2 and V is TRBV11-3; no clear D. Trimming took 5 bases from V and 8 from J, leaving 12 bases between them. The germline CDR1 and CDR2 sequences are SGHNT and YENEEA. This CDR3 spans 13 amino acids. CDR3 in amino acids: CASSPQPDGELFF. The CDR3 DNA reads TGTGCCAGCAGCCCCCAGCCCGATGGGGAGCTGTTTTTT.

The sample holds one count of this clone. CDR3 residues: CATSRDAGPGINYGYTF. The CDR3 DNA is TGTGCCACCAGCAGAGATGCGGGCCCGGGGATAAACTATGGCTACACCTTC. The genes are TRBV15 and TRBJ1-2, with D unclear. The CDR3 loop spans 17 amino acids. Trimming pared 0 bases from V and 2 bases from J, leaving 16 bases between. CDR1 is LNHNV and CDR2 is YYDKDF in the germline V gene (reference sequence). Complete variable domain (other parts from reference TRBV15 and TRBJ1-2): DAMVIQNPRYQVTQFGKPVTLSCSQTLNHNVMYWYQQKSSQAPKLLFHYYDKDFNNEADTPDNFQSRRPNTSFCFLDIRSPGLGDTAMYLCATSRDAGPGINYGYTFGSGTRLTVV.

The rearrangement uses TRBV9 and TRBJ2-1, with 8 nucleotides matching TRBD2. This CDR3 has 16 residues. Trimming took 3 bases from V and 7 from J; bases not matched to a gene: 12. CDR1 is SGDLS and CDR2 is YYNGEE in the germline V gene. The CDR3 region is CASSAEAGTSRNEQFF. The CDR3 DNA reads TGTGCCAGCAGCGCAGAGGCCGGGACTAGTAGGAATGAGCAGTTCTTC.